A single sample gave rise to the 24 T cell receptor beta chains below, sequenced in a study of blood T cell repertoires in COVID-19. The table came from immunoSEQ multiplex PCR; TCRdb's copy has only in-frame clones and leaves some out. Of about 340,000 clones detected, more than 70% appear once; the ten largest clones hold 2.5% to 3.5%. The sample consisted of peripheral blood. The receptors here all came from a man in his thirties or forties with active or convalescent COVID-19.

The CDR3 DNA reads TGTGCCAGCAGCCCCTGGGACACGAACACCGGGGAGCTGTTTTTT. It yields the protein CASSPWDTNTGELFF. The chain carries TRBV11-3 and TRBJ2-2, with D perhaps TRBD1 (6 bases). Trimming left V 5 bases short and J 0 bases short, with 10 bases between. The CDR3 is 15 amino acids. From germline, CDR1 is SGHNT and CDR2 YENEEA.

The CDR3 loop reads CASSERQGPIQPQHF. Written as DNA, the CDR3 is TGTGCCAGCAGTGAACGTCAGGGTCCCATTCAGCCCCAGCATTTT. J is TRBJ1-5 and V is TRBV6-1, with D tentatively TRBD1 (5 bases). The CDR3 is made up of 15 amino acids. Germline CDR1 is MNHNS and CDR2 is SASEGT. V was pared by 2 bases and J by 6 bases, with 14 bases between.

The chain is built from TRBV6-6 and TRBJ1-1, with TRBD1 identical over 8 bases. With 5 bases clipped from V and 1 base from J, the junction kept 3 bases outside the gene matches. Germline CDR1 reads MNHNY; CDR2 reads SVGAGI (reference sequence). The CDR3 runs 14 residues. In nucleotides, the CDR3 is TGTGCCAGCAGTGTCGGACAGGGGAACACTGAAGCTTTCTTT. It yields the protein CASSVGQGNTEAFF.

This chain uses TRBV5-8 with TRBJ2-2; perhaps TRBD2 as D (7 bases). The length of the CDR3 is 14 residues. Trimming pared 1 base from V and 5 bases from J, leaving 9 bases between. Per germline, CDR1 SGHTS and CDR2 YDEGEE. Here the CDR3 DNA reads TGTGCCAGCAGCTTGAGGGGGGGTACCGGGGAGCTGTTTTTT. Its translation is CASSLRGGTGELFF.

The chain is built from TRBV24-1 and TRBJ1-2; D gene uncertain. The CDR3 has 13 amino acids. V was clipped by 6 bases and J by 0 bases, with 7 bases between them. Germline CDR1 reads KGHDR; CDR2 reads SFDVKD. CDR3 nucleotide sequence: TGTGCCACCAGTCGCCAGACTAACTATGGCTACACCTTC. It codes for CATSRQTNYGYTF.

V and J are TRBV18 and TRBJ1-4; 9 bases agree with TRBD1. Germline CDR1 reads KGHSH; CDR2 reads LQKENI. The CDR3 extends over 13 amino acids. V was pared by 6 bases and J by 8 bases, with 4 bases of the junction left unmatched. CDR3 nucleotides: TGTGCCAGCTCCCCGGACAGGGGCGAAAAACTGTTTTTT. Amino acid sequence: CASSPDRGEKLFF.

The chain links TRBV4-2 to TRBJ2-5; D might be TRBD2 (6 bases). The V end lost 3 bases, the J end lost 5 bases, and 19 bases lay between the germline ends. Germline assignment: CDR1 LGHNA and CDR2 YNFKEQ. The CDR3 is 16 amino acids. The DNA of the CDR3 is TGTGCCAGCAGCCATGGCCGGGACTCGGGCGGGGAGACCCAGTACTTC. Translation: CASSHGRDSGGETQYF.

This rearrangement joins TRBV2 to TRBJ2-3, with 10 bases matching TRBD2. J was trimmed by 3 bases and V by 3 bases; bases with no gene match: 9. The CDR3 has 17 amino acids. Germline V gene data show CDR1 as SNHLY and CDR2 as FYNNEI. CDR3 region: CASSDGFTTSGTDTQYF. CDR3 DNA sequence: TGTGCCAGCAGTGACGGCTTTACGACTAGCGGGACAGATACGCAGTATTTT.

In its sample, this clone was seen once. The chain recombines TRBV6-4 with TRBJ1-2; no definite D call. Germline lookup yields CDR1 MRHNA and CDR2 SNTAGT. V was trimmed by 3 bases and J by 8 bases, leaving 7 bases between them. This CDR3 is 11 amino acids long. CDR3 sequence reads: CASSDLGGYTF. CDR3 sequence (DNA): TGTGCCAGCAGTGATTTGGGCGGCTACACCTTC.

Of note for this clone: Within the sample, other DNA sequences also encode this same CDR3. V usage is TRBV12-3 or TRBV12-4 and J usage is TRBJ2-3; D unresolved. V lost 2 bases to trimming and J lost 4 bases, with 4 bases between them. The CDR3 consists of 12 residues. CDR3 DNA sequence: TGTGCCAGCAGTTTATCCGCAGATACGCAGTATTTT. It encodes CASSLSADTQYF.

This clone was recorded once. The gene calls are TRBV30 and TRBJ2-7, with D perhaps TRBD1 (5 bases). Germline V lookup: CDR1 GTSNPN, CDR2 SVGIG (reference sequence). Trimming removed 4 bases at V and 5 bases at J, with 9 bases between. CDR3 length: 11 residues. In DNA form, the CDR3 reads TGTGCCTGGACAGGGTACGACGAGCAGTACTTC. This codes for CAWTGYDEQYF.

As for this clone: The same CDR3 arises from other DNA sequences in this sample as well. This chain connects TRBV7-9 to TRBJ1-2; D remains ambiguous. V lost 4 bases and J lost 2, with 8 bases in between. From germline, CDR1 is SEHNR and CDR2 FQNEAQ (reference sequence). The CDR3 spans 13 residues. The CDR3 reads CASSSTENYGYTF. As DNA, the CDR3 is TGTGCCAGCAGCTCAACCGAGAACTATGGCTACACCTTC.

The J gene is TRBJ2-1, the V gene TRBV12-3 or TRBV12-4; TRBD1 matches at 8 bases. CDR3 length equals 13 residues. Trimming cost V 4 bases and J 9 bases; bases outside gene matches: 5. CDR3 residues: CASSSYRGSEQFF. The CDR3 DNA sequence: TGTGCCAGCAGTTCCTACAGGGGGAGTGAGCAGTTCTTC.

The chain uses TRBV30 and TRBJ1-5, with 9 positions matching TRBD1. CDR1 and CDR2 (germline): GTSNPN, SVGIG (reference sequence). The CDR3 length is 14 residues. J lost 7 bases, V lost 2 bases, and 6 bases had no gene match. The CDR3 DNA follows: TGTGCCTGGAGTTCAACAGGGGGCAGACAGCCCCAGCATTTT. Encoded protein: CAWSSTGGRQPQHF.

This clone was recorded a few times. The chain carries TRBV7-6 and TRBJ2-1; TRBD2 is a possible D gene (6 bases). The CDR3 has 18 amino acids. Germline-derived CDR1 and CDR2 are SGHVS and FNYEAQ. Trimming cost V 5 bases and J 2 bases, with 22 bases left between them. The DNA of the CDR3 is TGTGCCAGCAGCCCAAATCTCCCCGGGACTCTACCCTACAATGAGCAGTTCTTC. Protein product: CASSPNLPGTLPYNEQFF.

The chain has TRBV24-1 and TRBJ1-1; D is unresolved. The CDR3 consists of 13 residues. Germline-derived CDR1 and CDR2 are KGHDR and SFDVKD. Trimming left V 7 bases short and J 0 bases short, with 8 bases between. CDR3 residues: CATRNGLNTEAFF. The CDR3 DNA is TGTGCCACCAGAAATGGCCTGAACACTGAAGCTTTCTTT.

This clone was observed a single time. This sequence joins TRBV5-1 and TRBJ1-2; 9 bases are shared with TRBD1. From germline, CDR1 is SGHRS and CDR2 YFSETQ. CDR3 length: 14 amino acids. V shed 4 bases and J 7 bases; nucleotides not matched to a gene: 8. CDR3 bases: TGCGCCAGCAGCCCGTCCGGGACAGGGTTTGGCTACACCTTC. Translation: CASSPSGTGFGYTF.

J is TRBJ2-7 and V is TRBV18; 10 bases agree with TRBD1. Germline CDR1 KGHSH, CDR2 LQKENI. Trimming removed 2 bases from V and 4 bases from J; junction bases left unmatched: 5. This CDR3 spans 15 amino acids. The CDR3 spells CASSPGGQGKYEQYF. The CDR3 DNA sequence: TGTGCCAGCTCACCAGGGGGACAGGGGAAATACGAGCAGTACTTC.

The V gene is TRBV28, the J gene TRBJ2-5; TRBD2 aligns across 16 bases. The V segment lost 10 bases and the J segment 3 bases; nucleotides outside the gene matches: 14. Germline V gene lookup returns CDR1 MDHEN and CDR2 SYDVKM. This CDR3 comprises 18 residues. The CDR3 sequence: CANLPGLAGGNCKETQYF. The CDR3 nucleotides are TGTGCCAACCTACCGGGACTAGCGGGAGGGAACTGCAAAGAGACCCAGTACTTC.

This chain connects TRBV9 to TRBJ1-5; D gene unclear. The V gene's germline CDR1 is SGDLS and CDR2 YYNGEE. V was pared by 2 bases and J by 6 bases, with 12 bases between. There are 14 residues in the CDR3. CDR3 in amino acids: CASSVGRVTQPQHF. Written as DNA, the CDR3 is TGTGCCAGCAGCGTCGGGAGGGTTACTCAGCCCCAGCATTTT.

This clone came up once. The chain joins TRBV5-1 to TRBJ2-5, with 8 bases identical to TRBD1. Germline V lookup: CDR1 SGHRS, CDR2 YFSETQ. This CDR3 has 14 amino acids. The junction had 3 bases not matched to a gene; V was cut back by 0 bases and J by 5 bases. The CDR3 sequence is CASSLESGGETQYF. CDR3 bases: TGCGCCAGCAGCTTGGAGTCAGGGGGCGAGACCCAGTACTTC.

This clone appeared once. V gene TRBV7-6 combines with J gene TRBJ1-3; 9 bases are a match to TRBD1. This CDR3 contains 16 residues. Germline-derived CDR1 and CDR2 are SGHVS and FNYEAQ. Losses at the gene ends were 3 bases for V and 4 bases for J; bases not matched to a gene: 7. CDR3 in amino acids: CASSFGPTGGGNTIYF. The CDR3 DNA reads as TGTGCCAGCAGCTTCGGTCCCACAGGGGGCGGAAACACCATATATTTT.

The chain employs TRBV27 and TRBJ1-6; D unclear. Trimming cost V 5 bases and J 0 bases, with 8 bases left between them. CDR1 and CDR2 (germline): MNHEY, SMNVEV (reference sequence). The CDR3 is 15 residues long. The CDR3 sequence is CASSPASSYNSPLHF. The CDR3 bases are TGTGCCAGCAGTCCCGCCAGCTCCTATAATTCACCCCTCCACTTT.

Comments on this clone: The same CDR3 can be traced to other DNA sequences in this sample. The V call is TRBV9, the J call TRBJ1-1; no reliable D call. V dropped 0 bases and J dropped 0 bases, with 6 bases sitting between them. The germline CDR1 and CDR2 sequences are SGDLS and YYNGEE. The CDR3 has 14 amino acids. CDR3 nucleotide sequence: TGTGCCAGCAGCGTAGGAGGCATGAACACTGAAGCTTTCTTT. It translates to CASSVGGMNTEAFF.